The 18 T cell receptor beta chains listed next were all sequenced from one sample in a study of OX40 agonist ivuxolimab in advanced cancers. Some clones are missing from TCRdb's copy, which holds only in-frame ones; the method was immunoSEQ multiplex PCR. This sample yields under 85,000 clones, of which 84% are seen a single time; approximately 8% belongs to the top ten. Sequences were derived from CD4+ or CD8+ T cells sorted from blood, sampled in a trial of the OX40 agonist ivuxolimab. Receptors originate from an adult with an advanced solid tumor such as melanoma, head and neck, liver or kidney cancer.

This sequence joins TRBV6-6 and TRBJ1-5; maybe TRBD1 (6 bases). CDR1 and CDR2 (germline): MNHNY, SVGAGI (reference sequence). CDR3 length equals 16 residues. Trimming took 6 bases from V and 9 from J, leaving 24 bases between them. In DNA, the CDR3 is TGTGCCAGCAGGGACCCGGGACACTCCCCGATCACGCCCCAGCATTTT. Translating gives CASRDPGHSPITPQHF.

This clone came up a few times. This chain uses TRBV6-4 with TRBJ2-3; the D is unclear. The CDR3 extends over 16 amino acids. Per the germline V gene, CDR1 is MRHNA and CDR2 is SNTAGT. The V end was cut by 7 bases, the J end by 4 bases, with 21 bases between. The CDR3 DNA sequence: TGTGCCAGCATCCGAGACTCCCACCGGCACCCAGATACGCAGTATTTT. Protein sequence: CASIRDSHRHPDTQYF.

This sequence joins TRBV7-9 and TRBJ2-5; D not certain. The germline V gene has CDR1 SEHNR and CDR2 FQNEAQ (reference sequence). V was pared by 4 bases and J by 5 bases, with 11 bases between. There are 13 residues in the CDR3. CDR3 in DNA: TGTGCCAGCAGCTACTCCGAGGCGGAGACCCAGTACTTC. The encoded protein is CASSYSEAETQYF.

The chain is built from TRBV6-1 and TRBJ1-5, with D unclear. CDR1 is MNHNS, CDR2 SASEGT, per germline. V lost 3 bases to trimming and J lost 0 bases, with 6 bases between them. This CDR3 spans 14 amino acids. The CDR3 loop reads CASSDWHSNQPQHF. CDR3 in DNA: TGTGCCAGCAGTGATTGGCATAGCAATCAGCCCCAGCATTTT.

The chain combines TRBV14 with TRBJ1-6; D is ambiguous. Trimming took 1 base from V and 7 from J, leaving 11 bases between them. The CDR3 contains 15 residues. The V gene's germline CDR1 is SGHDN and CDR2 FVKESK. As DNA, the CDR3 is TGTGCCAGCAGCCAAGGTGTAGGCCTGAATTCACCCCTCCACTTT. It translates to CASSQGVGLNSPLHF.

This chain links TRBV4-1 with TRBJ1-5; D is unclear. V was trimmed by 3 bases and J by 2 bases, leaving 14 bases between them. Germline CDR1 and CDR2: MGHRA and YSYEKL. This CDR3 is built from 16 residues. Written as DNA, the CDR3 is TGCGCCAGCAGCCATACAGCCCTAAGGGGCAATCAGCCCCAGCATTTT. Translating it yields CASSHTALRGNQPQHF.

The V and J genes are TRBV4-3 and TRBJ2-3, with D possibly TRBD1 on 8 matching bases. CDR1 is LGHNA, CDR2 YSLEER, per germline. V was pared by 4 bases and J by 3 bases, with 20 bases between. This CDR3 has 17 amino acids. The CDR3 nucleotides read TGCGCCAGCAGCCTAAGGACAGGGCGGGGGAATACAGATACGCAGTATTTT. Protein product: CASSLRTGRGNTDTQYF.

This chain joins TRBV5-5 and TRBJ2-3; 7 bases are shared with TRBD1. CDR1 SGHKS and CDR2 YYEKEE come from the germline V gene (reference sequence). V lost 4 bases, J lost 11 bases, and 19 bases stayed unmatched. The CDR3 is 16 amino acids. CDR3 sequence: CASSHTARQGPGGQYF. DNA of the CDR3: TGTGCCAGCAGCCACACCGCTCGACAGGGCCCAGGGGGGCAGTATTTT.

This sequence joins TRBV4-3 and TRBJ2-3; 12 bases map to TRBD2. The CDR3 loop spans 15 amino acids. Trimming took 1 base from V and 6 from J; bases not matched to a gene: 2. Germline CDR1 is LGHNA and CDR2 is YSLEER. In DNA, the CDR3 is TGCGCCAGCAGCCAAGGCCTAGCGGGGGGGGATACGCAGTATTTT. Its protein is CASSQGLAGGDTQYF.

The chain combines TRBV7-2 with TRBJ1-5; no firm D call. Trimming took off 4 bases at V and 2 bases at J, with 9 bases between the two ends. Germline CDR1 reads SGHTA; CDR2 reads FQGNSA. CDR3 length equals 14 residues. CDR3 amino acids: CASSSWVGNQPQHF. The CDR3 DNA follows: TGTGCCAGCAGCTCCTGGGTAGGCAATCAGCCCCAGCATTTT.

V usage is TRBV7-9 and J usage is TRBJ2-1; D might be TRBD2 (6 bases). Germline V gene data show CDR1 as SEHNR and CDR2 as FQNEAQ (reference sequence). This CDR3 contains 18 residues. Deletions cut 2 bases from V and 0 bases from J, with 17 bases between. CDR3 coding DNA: TGTGCCAGCAGCTTATACCCCTCCCGGGAGAGCTCCTACAATGAGCAGTTCTTC. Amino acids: CASSLYPSRESSYNEQFF.

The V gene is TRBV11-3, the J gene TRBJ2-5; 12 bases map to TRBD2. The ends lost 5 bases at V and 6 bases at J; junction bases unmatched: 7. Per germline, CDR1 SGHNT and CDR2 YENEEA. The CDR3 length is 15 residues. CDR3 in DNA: TGTGCCAGCAGCCAAATCGGACTAGCGGGACAGACCCAGTACTTC. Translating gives CASSQIGLAGQTQYF. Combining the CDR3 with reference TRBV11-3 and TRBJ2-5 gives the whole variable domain EAGVVQSPRYKIIEKKQPVAFWCNPISGHNTLYWYLQNLGQGPELLIRYENEEAVDDSQLPKDRFSAERLKGVDSTLKIQPAELGDSAVYLCASSQIGLAGQTQYFGPGTRLLVL.

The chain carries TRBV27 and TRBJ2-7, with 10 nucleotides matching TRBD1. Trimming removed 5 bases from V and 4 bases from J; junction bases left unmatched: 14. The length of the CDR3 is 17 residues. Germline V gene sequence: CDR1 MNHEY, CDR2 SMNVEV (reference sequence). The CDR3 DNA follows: TGTGCCAGCAGTCTTATCGTTGGGACAGGGGCGTTTTACGAGCAGTACTTC. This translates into CASSLIVGTGAFYEQYF.

DNA for the CDR3: TGTGCCACCGGTCCGGCGGGTTATGGCTACACCTTC. Amino acid sequence: CATGPAGYGYTF. V is TRBV7-2 and J is TRBJ1-2; D gene ambiguous. The CDR3 is made up of 12 amino acids. V lost 10 bases, J lost 5 bases, and 14 bases lay in between. CDR1 SGHTA and CDR2 FQGNSA come from the germline V gene.

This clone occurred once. This chain's CDR3 is CASSQPGRGHQDTQYF. As DNA, the CDR3 is TGTGCCAGCAGCCAACCGGGACGGGGGCACCAAGATACGCAGTATTTT. The chain links TRBV4-2 to TRBJ2-3; either TRBD1 or TRBD2 may supply D (6 bases each). This CDR3 is built from 16 residues. CDR1 is LGHNA, CDR2 YNFKEQ, per germline. The V end was cut by 2 bases, the J end by 5 bases, with 17 bases between.

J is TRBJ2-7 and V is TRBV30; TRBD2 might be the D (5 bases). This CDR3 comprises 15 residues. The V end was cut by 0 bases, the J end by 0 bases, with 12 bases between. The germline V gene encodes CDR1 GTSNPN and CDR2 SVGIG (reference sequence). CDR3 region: CAWSVETGSSYEQYF. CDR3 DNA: TGTGCCTGGAGTGTAGAGACGGGGAGCTCCTACGAGCAGTACTTC.

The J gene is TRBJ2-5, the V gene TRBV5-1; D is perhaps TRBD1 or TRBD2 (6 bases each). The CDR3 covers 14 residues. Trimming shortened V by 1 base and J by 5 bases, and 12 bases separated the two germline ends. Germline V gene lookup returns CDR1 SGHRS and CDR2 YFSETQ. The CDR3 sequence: CASSLMGGGETQYF. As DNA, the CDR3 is TGCGCCAGCAGCTTGATGGGGGGCGGGGAGACCCAGTACTTC. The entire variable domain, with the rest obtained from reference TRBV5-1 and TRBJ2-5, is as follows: KAGVTQTPRYLIKTRGQQVTLSCSPISGHRSVSWYQQTPGQGLQFLFEYFSETQRNKGNFPGRFSGRQFSNSRSEMNVSTLELGDSALYLCASSLMGGGETQYFGPGTRLLVL.

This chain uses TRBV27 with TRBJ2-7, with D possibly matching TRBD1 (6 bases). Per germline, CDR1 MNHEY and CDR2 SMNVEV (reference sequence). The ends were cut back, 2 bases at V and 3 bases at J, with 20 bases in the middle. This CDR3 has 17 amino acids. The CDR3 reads CASSLRASGDTSYEQYF. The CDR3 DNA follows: TGTGCCAGCAGTTTACGCGCCTCCGGGGACACCAGCTACGAGCAGTACTTC.